One and the same sample provided the 12 T cell receptor beta chains below, sequenced in a study of blood T cell repertoires in COVID-19. The assay was immunoSEQ multiplex PCR, and TCRdb's table has in-frame clones only and misses some. The repertoire holds 65,000 to 90,000 clones, with about nine tenths as singletons. Sequenced sample: peripheral blood. These receptor sequences come from a human donor in a cohort sampled during active COVID-19.

This sequence joins TRBV19 and TRBJ1-1, with D possibly TRBD1 on 5 matching bases. Looked up from germline, CDR1 is LNHDA and CDR2 is SQIVND (reference sequence). This CDR3 is 13 amino acids long. V was clipped by 6 bases and J by 1 base, with 9 bases between them. CDR3 amino acids: CASSTQGNTEAFF. DNA for the CDR3: TGTGCCAGTAGCACCCAGGGGAACACTGAAGCTTTCTTT.

This rearrangement joins TRBV5-4 to TRBJ2-7, with TRBD1 matching 12 bases. Trimming cost V 2 bases and J 5 bases; bases outside gene matches: 8. CDR1 is SGHNT, CDR2 YYREEE, per germline (reference sequence). This CDR3 comprises 16 residues. In nucleotides, the CDR3 is TGTGCCAGCAGCTTACCTGGGACAGGGGGCGGGAACGAGCAGTACTTC. Translated, it gives CASSLPGTGGGNEQYF.

This clone was seen just once. This rearrangement joins TRBV12-3 or TRBV12-4 to TRBJ1-1; D might be TRBD1 (6 bases). V was shortened by 7 bases and J by 3 bases, with 12 bases between the two germline ends. CDR3 size: 13 residues. CDR3 nucleotide sequence: TGTGCCAGCACCCTCACAGGGTACACTGAAGCTTTCTTT. This encodes CASTLTGYTEAFF.

In this sample, this clone turned up once. The V gene is TRBV7-2, the J gene TRBJ1-6; 7 positions match TRBD1. The CDR3 length is 15 residues. V lost 4 bases and J lost 10; bases outside the gene matches: 10. Germline V gives CDR1 SGHTA, CDR2 FQGNSA. CDR3 coding DNA: TGTGCCAGCAGCTACGAGACAGGGCGGCGATCACCCCTCCACTTT. It encodes CASSYETGRRSPLHF.

There are a few counts of this clone. The chain uses TRBV6-5 and TRBJ2-3; 7 bases map to TRBD1. The CDR3 totals 15 residues. CDR1 is MNHEY and CDR2 is SVGAGI in the germline V gene. The V and J ends lost 8 bases and 2 bases, in that order; junction bases with no gene match: 10. CDR3 residues: CASFRDSLFTDTQYF. As DNA, the CDR3 is TGTGCCAGCTTTCGGGACAGCCTTTTCACAGATACGCAGTATTTT.

Details on this clone: A read error may account for a junction end that differs from germline. The chain carries TRBV5-1 and TRBJ1-2, with 12 bases that match TRBD1. Germline V lookup: CDR1 SGHRS, CDR2 YFSETQ. This CDR3 comprises 17 residues. The CDR3 sequence: CAGSLEGTGGFTGGYTF. The CDR3 DNA is TGCGCCGGCAGCTTGGAAGGGACAGGGGGCTTCACGGGTGGCTACACCTTC.

This clone is a singleton in its sample. The gene calls are TRBV18 and TRBJ2-7; no clear D. Per the germline V gene, CDR1 is KGHSH and CDR2 is LQKENI. V was trimmed by 3 bases and J by 3 bases, leaving 9 bases between them. The CDR3 consists of 13 residues. CDR3 nucleotide sequence: TGTGCCAGCTCACCCTCATCAGACTACGAGCAGTACTTC. Translation gives CASSPSSDYEQYF.

The chain carries TRBV5-1 and TRBJ1-3; TRBD1 matches 9 bases. Germline V gene sequence: CDR1 SGHRS, CDR2 YFSETQ. This CDR3 is 17 amino acids long. V lost 0 bases to trimming and J lost 4 bases; unmatched junction nucleotides: 8. CDR3 region: CASSLGRTGVSGNTIYF. As DNA, the CDR3 is TGCGCCAGCAGCTTGGGACGGACAGGGGTGTCAGGAAACACCATATATTTT.

The genes are TRBV24-1 and TRBJ1-4; D remains ambiguous. The germline V and J ends were trimmed by 3 bases and 7 bases, with 11 bases remaining between them. This CDR3 region has 14 residues. Germline V gene sequence: CDR1 KGHDR, CDR2 SFDVKD. CDR3 region: CATSDRQEGEKLFF. CDR3 in DNA: TGTGCCACCAGTGATAGGCAGGAGGGTGAAAAACTGTTTTTT.

This clone has just a few counts. The CDR3 DNA reads as TGCAGCGTCCCGGGACAGCTGTTAACAGATACGCAGTATTTT. Translated: CSVPGQLLTDTQYF. The V call is TRBV29-1, the J call TRBJ2-3; 7 bases align to TRBD1. This CDR3 comprises 14 residues. Germline CDR1 SQVTM, CDR2 ANQGSEA. V lost 6 bases, J lost 3 bases, and 9 bases stayed unmatched.

V usage is TRBV6-6 and J usage is TRBJ1-2; maybe TRBD1 (5 bases). Germline V gene lookup returns CDR1 MNHNY and CDR2 SVGAGI (reference sequence). This CDR3 comprises 15 residues. V was cut by 6 bases and J by 3 bases, with 17 bases left in between. The CDR3 region has the DNA TGTGCCAGCAGCCAACACCGGACAACCCACTATGGCTACACCTTC. Its protein is CASSQHRTTHYGYTF.

V and J are TRBV7-9 and TRBJ1-2; 8 nucleotides align to TRBD1. With V trimmed by 4 bases and J by 1 base, 5 bases remained unmatched. The CDR3 has 15 amino acids. Germline V gene data show CDR1 as SEHNR and CDR2 as FQNEAQ (reference sequence). This CDR3 reads CASSSGTGNNYGYTF. The CDR3 region has the DNA TGTGCCAGCAGCTCCGGGACAGGCAATAACTATGGCTACACCTTC.